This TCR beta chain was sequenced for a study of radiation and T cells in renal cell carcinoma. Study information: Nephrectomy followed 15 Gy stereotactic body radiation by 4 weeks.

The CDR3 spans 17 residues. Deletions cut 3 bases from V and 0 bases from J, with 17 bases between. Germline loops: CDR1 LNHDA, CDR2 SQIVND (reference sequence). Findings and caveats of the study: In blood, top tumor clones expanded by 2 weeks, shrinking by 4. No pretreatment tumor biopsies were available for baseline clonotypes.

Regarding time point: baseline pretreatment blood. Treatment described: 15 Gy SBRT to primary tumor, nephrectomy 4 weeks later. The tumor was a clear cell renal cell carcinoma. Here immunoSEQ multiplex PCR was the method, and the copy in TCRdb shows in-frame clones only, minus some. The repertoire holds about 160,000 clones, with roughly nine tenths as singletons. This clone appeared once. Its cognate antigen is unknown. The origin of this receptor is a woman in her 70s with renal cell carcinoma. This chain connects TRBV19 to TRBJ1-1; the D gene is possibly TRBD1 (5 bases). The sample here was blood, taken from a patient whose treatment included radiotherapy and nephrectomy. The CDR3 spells CASSMMGRGEMNTEAFF. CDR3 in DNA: TGTGCCAGTAGTATGATGGGGAGGGGCGAAATGAACACTGAAGCTTTCTTT.